Below, 14 T cell receptor beta chains from the same sample are listed, as sequenced in a study of T cells after yellow fever vaccination. TCRdb re-analysed the 5' RACE reads in MiXCR, keeping a single row per CDR3 protein. Seen here are about 340,000 distinct CDR3 sequences, about 8.7% observed once, and the top ten hold over 15%. Source: PBMCs, taken on the day of the first yellow fever vaccination. These receptors were collected from a man younger than 35 who received the YFV17D yellow fever vaccine.

This clonotype was counted between two and nine times. The gene calls are TRBV3-1 and TRBJ2-3; D not certain. Trimming left V 5 bases short and J 1 base short, with 4 bases between. Germline V gives CDR1 LGHDT, CDR2 YNNKEL (reference sequence). This CDR3 is built from 12 residues. CDR3 in DNA: TGTGCCAGCAGCACGGGCACAGATACGCAGTATTTT. This sequence encodes CASSTGTDTQYF.

In this sample, this clonotype turned up a few times. The V gene is TRBV7-2, the J gene TRBJ1-5; D gene ambiguous. The CDR3 contains 17 residues. Deletions cut 5 bases from V and 4 bases from J, with 21 bases between. Germline V lookup: CDR1 SGHTA, CDR2 FQGNSA. The chain's CDR3 is CASSPLAGNPFNQPQHF. The CDR3 DNA reads as TGTGCCAGCAGCCCACTCGCGGGGAACCCCTTTAATCAGCCCCAGCATTTT.

This clonotype was seen a few times. The chain recombines TRBV6-1 with TRBJ1-4, with a tentative D call TRBD1 (5 bases). The CDR3 contains 14 residues. The V end was cut by 4 bases, the J end by 5 bases, with 11 bases between. From germline, CDR1 is MNHNS and CDR2 SASEGT. Here the CDR3 reads CASSGRGENEKLFF. In DNA form, the CDR3 reads TGTGCCAGCAGTGGAAGGGGTGAAAATGAAAAACTGTTTTTT.

The chain is built from TRBV20-1 and TRBJ1-5; no definite D call. The length of the CDR3 is 15 residues. CDR1 and CDR2 (germline): DFQATT, SNEGSKA (reference sequence). The V gene lost 5 bases and the J gene lost 2 bases, with 16 bases spanning the gap. The CDR3 loop is CSAEIRSGGNQPQHF. The DNA of the CDR3 is TGCAGTGCTGAGATCCGTAGTGGGGGCAATCAGCCCCAGCATTTT.

The chain uses TRBV20-1 and TRBJ2-1, with 7 nucleotides matching TRBD2. Trimming at V came to 3 bases and at J to 5 bases, leaving 10 bases not matched to a gene. The CDR3 extends over 15 amino acids. The germline gives CDR1 DFQATT, CDR2 SNEGSKA (reference sequence). The CDR3 nucleotides read TGCAGTGCTAGGGACTCCGGGACTAATGACAATGAGCAGTTCTTC. This gives the protein CSARDSGTNDNEQFF.

In this sample, this clonotype turned up many times. In nucleotides, the CDR3 is TGTGCCAGCAGCCCCCGAGACATACTGAGCTCCTACAATGAGCAGTTCTTC. Amino acids: CASSPRDILSSYNEQFF. The chain uses TRBV9 and TRBJ2-1; D gene unclear. Trimming took 4 bases from V and 0 from J, leaving 17 bases between them. CDR1 SGDLS and CDR2 YYNGEE come from the germline V gene. CDR3 length equals 17 residues. Using reference TRBV9 and TRBJ2-1 for the parts outside the CDR3, the full variable domain is DSGVTQTPKHLITATGQRVTLRCSPRSGDLSVYWYQQSLDQGLQFLIQYYNGEERAKGNILERFSAQQFPDLHSELNLSSLELGDSALYFCASSPRDILSSYNEQFFGPGTRLTVL.

The chain couples TRBV5-4 to TRBJ2-3; the D gene is possibly TRBD2 (5 bases). CDR3 length: 15 amino acids. Germline CDR1 reads SGHNT; CDR2 reads YYREEE (reference sequence). V was cut by 1 base and J by 4 bases, with 13 bases left in between. The CDR3 DNA is TGTGCCAGCAGCTTGTCTCCTAGCCTCTCAGATACGCAGTATTTT. It encodes CASSLSPSLSDTQYF.

This clonotype was detected a few times. The chain couples TRBV11-1 to TRBJ1-2; possibly TRBD1 for D (6 bases). Germline CDR1 and CDR2: SGHAT and FQDESV (reference sequence). The CDR3 length is 19 residues. The ends were cut back, 5 bases at V and 1 base at J, with 26 bases in the middle. Written as DNA, the CDR3 is TGTGCCAGCAGCCCAATGGGGGGGCCCGGCGGACCGAATAACTATGGCTACACCTTC. Amino acids: CASSPMGGPGGPNNYGYTF.

Here the CDR3 reads CASSVLLGREETQYF. CDR3 nucleotides: TGTGCCAGCAGTGTCCTGCTAGGCAGGGAAGAGACCCAGTACTTC. This chain joins TRBV5-4 and TRBJ2-5; D might be TRBD1 (5 bases). Deletions cut 5 bases from V and 3 bases from J, with 17 bases between. This CDR3 is 15 amino acids long. CDR1 is SGHNT, CDR2 YYREEE, per germline (reference sequence).

This clonotype was counted a few times. The genes are TRBV7-9 and TRBJ2-3, with D tentatively TRBD2 (5 bases). CDR1 is SEHNR and CDR2 is FQNEAQ in the germline V gene (reference sequence). The CDR3 is 15 residues long. Between the trimmed V and J ends, which lost 0 bases and 0 bases, there was a span of 7 bases. CDR3 nucleotide sequence: TGTGCCAGCAGCTTAGCTAGCGTTAGCACAGATACGCAGTATTTT. Protein: CASSLASVSTDTQYF.

CDR3 coding DNA: TGCGCCAGCAGCCTGGTACTAAGGGAAAAACTGTTTTTT. Its protein is CASSLVLREKLFF. The chain combines TRBV5-1 with TRBJ1-4, with D uncertain. Germline assignment: CDR1 SGHRS and CDR2 YFSETQ. There are 13 residues in the CDR3. The V gene lost 4 bases and the J gene lost 8 bases, with 12 bases spanning the gap.

This clonotype turned up a few times. The chain combines TRBV5-1 with TRBJ2-7; the match to TRBD2 covers 9 bases. Per germline, CDR1 SGHRS and CDR2 YFSETQ. The CDR3 has 17 residues. V lost 3 bases and J lost 7; bases outside the gene matches: 17. CDR3 bases: TGCGCCAGCAGCTCTTCCTTAGGACTAGCGACCTCGCGGGAGCAGTACTTC. Encoded protein: CASSSSLGLATSREQYF.

This clonotype was found a few times. V and J are TRBV21-1 and TRBJ1-2. TRBV21-1 has pseudogene status. The CDR3 runs 14 residues. The CDR3 loop is CASSKEGKRNGYTF. Here the CDR3 DNA reads TGTGCCAGCAGCAAAGAAGGGAAACGAAATGGCTACACCTTC.

This clonotype was seen a few times. V usage is TRBV6-5 and J usage is TRBJ1-4, with D perhaps TRBD1 (6 bases). The ends were cut back, 0 bases at V and 3 bases at J, with 14 bases in the middle. Per germline, CDR1 MNHEY and CDR2 SVGAGI. There are 17 residues in the CDR3. CDR3 DNA sequence: TGTGCCAGCAGTTACTCTTACAGGGTAGCGGCTAATGAAAAACTGTTTTTT. Residues: CASSYSYRVAANEKLFF.